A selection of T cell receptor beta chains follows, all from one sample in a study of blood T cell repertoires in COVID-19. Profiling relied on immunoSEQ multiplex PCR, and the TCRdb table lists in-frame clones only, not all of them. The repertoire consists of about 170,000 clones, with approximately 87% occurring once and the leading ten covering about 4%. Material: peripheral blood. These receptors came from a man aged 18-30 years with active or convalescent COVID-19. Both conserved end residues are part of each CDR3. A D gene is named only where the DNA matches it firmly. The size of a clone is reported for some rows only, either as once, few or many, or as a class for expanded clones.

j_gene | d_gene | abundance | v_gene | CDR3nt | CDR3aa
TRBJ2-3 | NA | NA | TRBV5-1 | TGCGCCAGCAGCTTGGGGGCCGTCACAGATACGCAGTATTTT | CASSLGAVTDTQYF
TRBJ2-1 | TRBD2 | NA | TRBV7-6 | TGTGCCAGCAGCTTAGGGACTAGCGGGAGCAATGAGCAGTTCTTC | CASSLGTSGSNEQFF
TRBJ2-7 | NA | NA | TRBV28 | TGTGCCAGCCCCTCGAGACGGGGCGAGCAGTACTTC | CASPSRRGEQYF
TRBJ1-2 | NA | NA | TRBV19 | TGTGCCAGTAGTATTACATTGGCGGGCGGCTATGGCTACACCTTC | CASSITLAGGYGYTF
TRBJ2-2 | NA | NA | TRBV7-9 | TGTGCCAGCAGCCACACGAACACCGGGGAGCTGTTTTTT | CASSHTNTGELFF
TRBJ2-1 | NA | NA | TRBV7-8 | TGTGCCAGCAGCAACCGCCGCGACTGGCGGGATGACAATGAGCAGTTCTTC | CASSNRRDWRDDNEQFF
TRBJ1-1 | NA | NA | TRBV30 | TGTGCCTGGAGTCCTGACAGCCAGTTCACTGAAGCTTTCTTT | CAWSPDSQFTEAFF
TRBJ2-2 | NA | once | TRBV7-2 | TGTGCCAGCAGCTTAGACAGGAGATCCGCCGGGGAGCTGTTTTTT | CASSLDRRSAGELFF
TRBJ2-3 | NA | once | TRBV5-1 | TGCGCCAGCAGCCCACAGGGCACAGATACGCAGTATTTT | CASSPQGTDTQYF
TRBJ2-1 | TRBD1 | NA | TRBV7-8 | TGTGCCAGCAGCTTAGCGAATAGACAGGGGGCGTCTAGTTTCTTC | CASSLANRQGASSFF
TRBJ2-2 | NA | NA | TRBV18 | TGTGCCAGCTCACAAGAGACAGAACACACCGGGGAGCTGTTTTTT | CASSQETEHTGELFF
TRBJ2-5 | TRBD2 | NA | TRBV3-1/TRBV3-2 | TGTGCCAGCAGCCAAGATGGCGGGGGAACCCAGTACTTC | CASSQDGGGTQYF
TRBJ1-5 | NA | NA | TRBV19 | TGTGCCAGTAGTTTTGGGGCGTACAGGTCTACCAGCAATCAGCCCCAGCATTTT | CASSFGAYRSTSNQPQHF
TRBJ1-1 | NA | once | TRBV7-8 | TGTGCCAGCAGCCCCCGGGAAACCGCGAACACTGAAGCTTTCTTT | CASSPRETANTEAFF
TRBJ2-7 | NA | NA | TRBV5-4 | TGTGCCAGCAGCCTCTACGACATTGACGAGCAGTACTTC | CASSLYDIDEQYF
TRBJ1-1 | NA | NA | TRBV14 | TGTGCCAGCAGCCAAGACACTACTGAAGCTTTCTTT | CASSQDTTEAFF
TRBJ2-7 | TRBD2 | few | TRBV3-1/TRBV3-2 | TGTGCCAGCAGCCAAGATTTTGTAGCGGGACCATCATACGAGCAGTACTTC | CASSQDFVAGPSYEQYF
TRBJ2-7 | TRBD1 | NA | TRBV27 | TGTGCCAGCAGTTCTGGACAGGTCTCCTACGAGCAGTACTTC | CASSSGQVSYEQYF
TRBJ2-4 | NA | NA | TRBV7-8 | TGTGCCAGCAGCTTAGGGGGCTCCTTAGCCAAAAACATTCAGTACTTC | CASSLGGSLAKNIQYF
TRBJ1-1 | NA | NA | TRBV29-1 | TGCAGCGCTTCGTCGAGCGGGCAGGGCGGCACTGAAGCTTTCTTT | CSASSSGQGGTEAFF
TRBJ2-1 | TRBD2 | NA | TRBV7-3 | TGTGCCAGCAGCCCAAGGCTAGCGGGAGATTATGAGCAGTTCTTC | CASSPRLAGDYEQFF
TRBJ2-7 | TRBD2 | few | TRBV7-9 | TGTGCCAGCAGCTCCTTCACTAGCGGGAGAGGATACGAGCAGTACTTC | CASSSFTSGRGYEQYF
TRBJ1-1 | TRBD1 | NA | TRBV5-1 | TGCGCCAGCAGCCTCGGGACAGGGGGTAGTGGCACTGAAGCTTTCTTT | CASSLGTGGSGTEAFF
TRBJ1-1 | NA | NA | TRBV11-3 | TGTGCCAGCAGCTTAGACAGGCTGGACACTGAAGCTTTCTTT | CASSLDRLDTEAFF
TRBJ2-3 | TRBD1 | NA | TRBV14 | TGTGCCAGCAGCCAAGGGGGACAGGCCACAGATACGCAGTATTTT | CASSQGGQATDTQYF
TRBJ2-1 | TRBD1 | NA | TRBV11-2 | TGTGCCAGCAGCTGGGGCCCTCTTGGGACAGGGGGCTACAATGAGCAGTTCTTC | CASSWGPLGTGGYNEQFF
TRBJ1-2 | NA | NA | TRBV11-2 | TGTGCCAGCAGCTTGGATGCCTTGGGTGCAACAGCTAACTATGGCTACACCTTC | CASSLDALGATANYGYTF
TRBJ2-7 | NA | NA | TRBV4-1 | TGCGCCAGCACCACCCTGGCAGGGGATCTCGAGCAGTACTTC | CASTTLAGDLEQYF
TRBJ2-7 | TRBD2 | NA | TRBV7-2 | TGTGCCAGCAGTAGCAGGGTGACTAGCGGTTACGAGCAGTACTTC | CASSSRVTSGYEQYF
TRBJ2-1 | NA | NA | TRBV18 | TGTGCCAGCTCACCGGGACAAAACAATGAGCAGTTCTTC | CASSPGQNNEQFF
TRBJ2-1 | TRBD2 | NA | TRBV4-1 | TGCGCCAGCAGCCCTCAGGGGACTAGCGGGAAAAATGAGCAGTTCTTC | CASSPQGTSGKNEQFF
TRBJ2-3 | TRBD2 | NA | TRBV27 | TGTGCCAGCAGTCCTGCGGGGGGCACAGATACGCAGTATTTT | CASSPAGGTDTQYF
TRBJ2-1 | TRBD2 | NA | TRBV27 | TGTGCCAGCAGTTTTTTTGTGACTAGCGGTTACAATGAGCAGTTCTTC | CASSFFVTSGYNEQFF
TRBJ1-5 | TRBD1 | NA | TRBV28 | TGTGCCAGCATGGGAATTGGACAGGCGTATCAGCCCCAGCATTTT | CASMGIGQAYQPQHF
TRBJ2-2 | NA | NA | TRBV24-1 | TGTGCCACCAGTGACCAAACGGCCGGGGCGAACACCGGGGAGCTGTTTTTT | CATSDQTAGANTGELFF
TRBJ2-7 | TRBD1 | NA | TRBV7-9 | TGTGCCAGCAGCCGGACAGGGGCTTACGAGCAGTACTTC | CASSRTGAYEQYF
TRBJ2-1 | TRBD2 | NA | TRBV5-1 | TGCGCCAGCAGCTTGGGGCTAGCGGGGGGGCCGGAAGAGCAGTTCTTC | CASSLGLAGGPEEQFF
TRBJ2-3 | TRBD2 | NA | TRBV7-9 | TGTGCCAGCACCCACACTAGCGGGAGGAAGATAGATACGCAGTATTTT | CASTHTSGRKIDTQYF
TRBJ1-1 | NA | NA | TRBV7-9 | TGTGCCAGCAGCTTGTATAACAGTCCTAACACTGAAGCTTTCTTT | CASSLYNSPNTEAFF
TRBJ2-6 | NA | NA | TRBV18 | TGTGCCAGCTCTCATCAGGGGAGGGGATCTGGGGCCAACGTCCTGACTTTC | CASSHQGRGSGANVLTF
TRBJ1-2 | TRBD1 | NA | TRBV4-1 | TGCGCCAGCAGCGGCCGACAGGGGACGGGCTATGGCTACACCTTC | CASSGRQGTGYGYTF
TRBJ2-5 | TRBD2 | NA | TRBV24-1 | TGTGCCACCAGTGCTCGGGGGGGTGGGTTAGAGACCCAGTACTTC | CATSARGGGLETQYF
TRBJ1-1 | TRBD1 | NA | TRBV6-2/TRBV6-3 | TGTGCCAGCAGTTACTCAACAGGGGGGGCTGAAGCTTTCTTT | CASSYSTGGAEAFF
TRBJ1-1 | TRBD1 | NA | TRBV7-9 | TGTGCCAGCAGCCGAGGACAGGGCTGGAACACTGAAGCTTTCTTT | CASSRGQGWNTEAFF
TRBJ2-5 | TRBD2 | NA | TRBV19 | TGTGCCAGTGGTCTGGCGGGAGGAGAAGAGACCCAGTACTTC | CASGLAGGEETQYF
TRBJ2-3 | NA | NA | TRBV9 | TGTGCCAGCAGAGACAGCACCACAGATACGCAGTATTTT | CASRDSTTDTQYF
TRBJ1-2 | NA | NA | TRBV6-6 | TGTGCCAGCAGTTTGGGCTGGGGGGAGCAGGGCTACACCTTC | CASSLGWGEQGYTF
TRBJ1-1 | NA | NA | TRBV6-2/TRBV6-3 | TGTGCCAGCAGTAAAAACAGTGAATACACTGAAGCTTTCTTT | CASSKNSEYTEAFF
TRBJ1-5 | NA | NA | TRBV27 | TGTGCCAGCAGTCCAGGGTCGGGCAATCAGCCCCAGCATTTT | CASSPGSGNQPQHF
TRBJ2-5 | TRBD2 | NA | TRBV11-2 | TGTGCCAGCAGCTTCCTAGCGGATCTCTCTGAGACCCAGTACTTC | CASSFLADLSETQYF
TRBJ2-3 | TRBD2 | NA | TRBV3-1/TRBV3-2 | TGTGCCAGCAGCCAATATAGCGGGGGGGCCGGGACAGATACGCAGTATTTT | CASSQYSGGAGTDTQYF
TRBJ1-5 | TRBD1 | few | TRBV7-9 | TGTGCCAGCAGCCGGGACAGTTACAATCAGCCCCAGCATTTT | CASSRDSYNQPQHF
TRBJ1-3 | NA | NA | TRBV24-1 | TGTGCCACCTCCGACTCGAGCTCTGGAAACACCATATATTTT | CATSDSSSGNTIYF
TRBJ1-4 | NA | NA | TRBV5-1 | TGCGCCAGCAGCCTCGACAGCCGTAATGAAAAACTGTTTTTT | CASSLDSRNEKLFF
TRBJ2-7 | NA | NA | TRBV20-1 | TGCAGTGCTAGTATGGCGGTCGCCTACGAGCAGTACTTC | CSASMAVAYEQYF
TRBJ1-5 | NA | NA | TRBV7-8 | TGTGCCAGCGGTCTAGGGCGGGATCAGCCCCAGCATTTT | CASGLGRDQPQHF
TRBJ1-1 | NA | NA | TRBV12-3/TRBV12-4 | TGTGCCAGCACCCAGGATAAGAACACTGAAGCTTTCTTT | CASTQDKNTEAFF